This T cell receptor beta chain was observed in a study of T cell responses to AZD1222 COVID-19 vaccine. Findings and limits, study-wide: Of the AZD1222 recipients, only 5 to 7 were seropositive at baseline.

In regard to this clone: Its antigen is as yet unknown.

This CDR3 contains 12 residues. The V and J ends lost 7 bases and 5 bases respectively, with 9 bases between them. The germline CDR1 and CDR2 sequences are LGHNA and YNFKEQ. Assay: immunoSEQ multiplex PCR; the TCRdb copy retains only in-frame clones and omits some. Of about 72,000 clones listed, 87% are singletons. This sample comprised peripheral blood, obtained on day 0 of AZD1222 vaccination. The rearrangement uses TRBV4-2 and TRBJ1-5; no clear D. The TCR comes from an adult in good health. CDR3 protein: CASNSVDQPQHF. The CDR3 region has the DNA TGTGCCAGCAATTCGGTAGATCAGCCCCAGCATTTT.